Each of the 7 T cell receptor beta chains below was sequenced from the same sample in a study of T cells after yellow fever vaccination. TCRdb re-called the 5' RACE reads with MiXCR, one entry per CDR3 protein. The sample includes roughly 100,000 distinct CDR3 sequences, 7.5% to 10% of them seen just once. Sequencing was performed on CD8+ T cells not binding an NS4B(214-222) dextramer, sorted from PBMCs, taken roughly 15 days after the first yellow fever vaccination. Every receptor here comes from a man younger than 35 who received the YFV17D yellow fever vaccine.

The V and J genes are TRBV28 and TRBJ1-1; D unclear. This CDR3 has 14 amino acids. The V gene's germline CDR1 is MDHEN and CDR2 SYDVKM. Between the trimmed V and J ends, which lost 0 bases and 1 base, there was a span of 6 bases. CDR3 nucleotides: TGTGCCAGCAGTTTATGGGGCAGGAACACTGAAGCTTTCTTT. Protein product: CASSLWGRNTEAFF.

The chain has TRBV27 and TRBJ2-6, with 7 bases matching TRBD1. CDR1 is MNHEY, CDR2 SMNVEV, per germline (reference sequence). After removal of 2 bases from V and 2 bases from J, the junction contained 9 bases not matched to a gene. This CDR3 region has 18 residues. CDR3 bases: TGTGCCAGCAGTTTAGCATGGACAGGCGGCGCTGGGGCCAACGTCCTGACTTTC. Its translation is CASSLAWTGGAGANVLTF.

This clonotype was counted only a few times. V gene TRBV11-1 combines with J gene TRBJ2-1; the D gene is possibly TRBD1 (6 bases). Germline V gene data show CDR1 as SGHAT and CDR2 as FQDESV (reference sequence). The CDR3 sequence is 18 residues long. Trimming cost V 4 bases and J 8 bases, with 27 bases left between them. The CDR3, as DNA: TGTGCCAGCAGCTATTCAGAGGATTTGGGGGCCAGAAGCTATGAGCAGTTCTTC. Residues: CASSYSEDLGARSYEQFF.

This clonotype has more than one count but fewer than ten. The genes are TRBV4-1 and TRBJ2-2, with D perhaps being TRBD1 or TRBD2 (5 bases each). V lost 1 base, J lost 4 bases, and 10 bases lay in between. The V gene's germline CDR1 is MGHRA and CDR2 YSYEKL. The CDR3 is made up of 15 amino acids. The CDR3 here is CASSQGTGLTGELFF. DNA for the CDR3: TGCGCCAGCAGCCAAGGAACGGGGCTCACCGGGGAGCTGTTTTTT.

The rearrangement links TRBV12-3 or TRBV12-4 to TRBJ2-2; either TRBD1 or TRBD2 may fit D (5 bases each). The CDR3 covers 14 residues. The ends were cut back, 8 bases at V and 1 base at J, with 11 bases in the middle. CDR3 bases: TGTGCCAGCTTAGATGGGGGGAACACCGGGGAGCTGTTTTTT. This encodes CASLDGGNTGELFF.

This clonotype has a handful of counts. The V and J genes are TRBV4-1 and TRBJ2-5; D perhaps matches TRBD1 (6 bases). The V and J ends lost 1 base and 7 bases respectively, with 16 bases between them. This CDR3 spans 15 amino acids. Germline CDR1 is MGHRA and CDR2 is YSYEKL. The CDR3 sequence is CASSQGAQGSRTQYF. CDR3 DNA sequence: TGCGCCAGCAGCCAAGGGGCACAGGGCTCAAGGACCCAGTACTTC.

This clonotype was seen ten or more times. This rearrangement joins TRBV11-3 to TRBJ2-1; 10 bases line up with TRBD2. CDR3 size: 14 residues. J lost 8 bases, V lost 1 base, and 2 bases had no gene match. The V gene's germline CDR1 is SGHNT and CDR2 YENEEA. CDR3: CASSLVAGGYEQFF. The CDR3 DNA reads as TGTGCCAGCAGCTTAGTAGCGGGGGGTTATGAGCAGTTCTTC.